The clone carrying this T cell receptor beta chain appeared many times. What it recognizes is unknown. The sample comes from a study of T-cell reconstitution after alpha-beta-depleted transplantation in children. Findings of the study overall: Some patients' high day-60 TCRbeta diversity was traced to surviving recipient T cells and thymic progenitors.

V was cut by 2 bases and J by 0 bases, with 9 bases left in between. CDR1 SGHNT and CDR2 YYREEE come from the germline V gene (reference sequence). There are 14 residues in the CDR3. This sample's TCRbeta library carried unique molecular identifier barcodes. TCRdb processed the PCR reads anew with MiXCR; each CDR3 protein has one entry. The sample lists hundreds of thousands of distinct CDR3 sequences, 16% occurring once. This receptor was obtained from a male patient younger than 18 who had a stem cell transplant for acute lymphoblastic leukemia, so the T cells may come from the graft donor. V gene TRBV5-4 combines with J gene TRBJ2-7; D call uncertain. Sequencing was performed on PBMCs, mostly from graft donor cells, taken 360 days after TCRalphabeta/CD19-depleted stem cell transplant. The CDR3: CASSFVKSSYEQYF. The CDR3 DNA reads TGTGCCAGCAGCTTTGTAAAGAGCTCCTACGAGCAGTACTTC.